What follows are 32 T cell receptor beta chains derived from one specimen sequenced in a study of shared clonotypes between healthy human individuals. TCRdb's table, derived via immunoSEQ multiplex PCR, lists solely in-frame clones and lacks some. The data show 2,100,000 or so clones, approximately 96% seen once. Material for sequencing was naive CD4+ T cells sorted from blood. The subset: CD45RA+ positively selected. The receptor source for this set is a man younger than 30 in good health.

The chain carries TRBV11-2 and TRBJ1-1; 10 positions match TRBD1. The CDR3 is made up of 19 amino acids. V dropped 1 base and J dropped 1; count of bases not matched to a gene: 12. CDR1 SGHAT and CDR2 FQNNGV come from the germline V gene. In DNA, the CDR3 is TGTGCCAGCAGCTTAGCCGCCGGGACAGGGGAGTATGGGAACACTGAAGCTTTCTTT. Its translation is CASSLAAGTGEYGNTEAFF.

The rearrangement joins TRBV10-3 to TRBJ2-2, with 13 bases matching TRBD2. Per the germline V gene, CDR1 is ENHRY and CDR2 is SYGVKD. The trim removed 5 bases at V and 4 bases at J, leaving 4 bases unmatched. The CDR3 covers 16 residues. CDR3 in amino acids: CAISIRLAGGTGELFF. CDR3 in DNA: TGTGCCATCAGTATACGACTAGCGGGAGGCACCGGGGAGCTGTTTTTT.

For this clone: Other nucleotide sequences in the sample specify the same CDR3. CDR3: CASSLDRGPQETQYF. The CDR3 bases are TGTGCCAGCAGCTTGGACAGGGGTCCCCAAGAGACCCAGTACTTC. The chain employs TRBV7-2 and TRBJ2-5; 9 bases fit TRBD1. In germline, CDR1 is SGHTA, CDR2 FQGNSA. CDR3 length: 15 amino acids. V was clipped by 3 bases and J by 1 base; unmatched bases: 3. Full variable domain (outside the CDR3, taken from reference TRBV7-2 and TRBJ2-5): GAGVSQSPSNKVTEKGKDVELRCDPISGHTALYWYRQSLGQGLEFLIYFQGNSAPDKSGLPSDRFSAERTGGSVSTLTIQRTQQEDSAVYLCASSLDRGPQETQYFGPGTRLLVL.

The V gene is TRBV7-2, the J gene TRBJ1-2; 8 nucleotides agree with TRBD1. There are 14 residues in the CDR3. The germline V gene encodes CDR1 SGHTA and CDR2 FQGNSA. V shed 5 bases, J shed 2 bases, and the junction held 4 bases outside the gene matches. The CDR3 protein is CASSDRGRNYGYTF. For the CDR3, the DNA is TGTGCCAGCAGCGACAGGGGTCGGAACTATGGCTACACCTTC.

This rearrangement joins TRBV10-3 to TRBJ1-2; TRBD1 matches 7 bases. With V trimmed by 7 bases and J by 5 bases, 7 bases remained unmatched. The CDR3 contains 13 residues. Per the germline V gene, CDR1 is ENHRY and CDR2 is SYGVKD. Written as DNA, the CDR3 is TGTGCCATCAAGAGACAGGGCTTTTATGGCTACACCTTC. Translating it yields CAIKRQGFYGYTF.

The V gene is TRBV28, the J gene TRBJ2-3, with 9 bases that match TRBD2. This CDR3 spans 15 amino acids. Trimming at V came to 6 bases and at J to 3 bases, leaving 7 bases not matched to a gene. The V gene's germline CDR1 is MDHEN and CDR2 SYDVKM. CDR3: CASRGTSTGTDTQYF. In nucleotides, the CDR3 is TGTGCCAGCAGGGGGACTAGCACTGGGACAGATACGCAGTATTTT.

CDR3 region: CASTLDIQGSNYGYTF. The CDR3 nucleotides are TGTGCCAGCACCCTTGATATACAGGGTTCTAACTATGGCTACACCTTC. V is TRBV6-6 and J is TRBJ1-2; D might be TRBD1 (6 bases). Looked up from germline, CDR1 is MNHNY and CDR2 is SVGAGI (reference sequence). Between the trimmed V and J ends, which lost 7 bases and 0 bases, there was a span of 18 bases. The CDR3 has 16 residues.

The V and J genes are TRBV6-6 and TRBJ2-7; 10 positions agree with TRBD2. The CDR3 is made up of 16 amino acids. CDR1 is MNHNY and CDR2 is SVGAGI in the germline V gene (reference sequence). Unmatched junction bases numbered 4, after V lost 0 bases and J lost 2 bases. The CDR3 sequence is CASSYSIAGGTYEQYF. The CDR3, as DNA: TGTGCCAGCAGTTACTCGATAGCGGGGGGAACCTACGAGCAGTACTTC.

The chain uses TRBV7-2 and TRBJ2-3; D not resolved. Trimming left V 5 bases short and J 4 bases short, with 13 bases between. CDR3 size: 14 residues. Germline CDR1 is SGHTA and CDR2 is FQGNSA. In DNA, the CDR3 is TGTGCCAGCAGCCAGAGACCGAGCCCAGATACGCAGTATTTT. This gives the protein CASSQRPSPDTQYF.

The rearrangement links TRBV13 to TRBJ1-2; 12 nucleotides agree with TRBD1. With 2 bases clipped from V and 2 bases from J, the junction kept 6 bases outside the gene matches. Per germline, CDR1 PRHDT and CDR2 FYEKMQ (reference sequence). CDR3 length equals 17 residues. CDR3 DNA: TGTGCCAGCAGCTTAACTTACGGGACAGGGGGCAACTATGGCTACACCTTC. This encodes CASSLTYGTGGNYGYTF.

This chain links TRBV5-4 with TRBJ1-6, with a weak D call TRBD1 (5 bases). Germline-derived CDR1 and CDR2 are SGHNT and YYREEE (reference sequence). The CDR3 is 16 residues long. Between the trimmed V and J ends, which lost 2 bases and 9 bases, there was a span of 18 bases. In nucleotides, the CDR3 is TGTGCCAGCAGCTTTTCCGACACAAAAAGGGGTTCACCCCTCCACTTT. Amino acid sequence: CASSFSDTKRGSPLHF. Variable domain in full (rest from reference TRBV5-4 and TRBJ1-6): ETGVTQSPTHLIKTRGQQVTLRCSSQSGHNTVSWYQQALGQGPQFIFQYYREEENGRGNFPPRFSGLQFPNYSSELNVNALELDDSALYLCASSFSDTKRGSPLHFGNGTRLTVT.

The V gene is TRBV2, the J gene TRBJ2-5; 9 nucleotides align to TRBD1. The CDR3 sequence is 13 residues long. Germline V gene sequence: CDR1 SNHLY, CDR2 FYNNEI. V was pared by 6 bases and J by 6 bases, with 5 bases of the junction left unmatched. CDR3 coding DNA: TGTGCCAGCAGCTCAGACAGGGGGAAGACCCAGTACTTC. Protein sequence: CASSSDRGKTQYF.

In the case of this clone: Other DNA sequences in this specimen translate into the identical CDR3. The chain employs TRBV6-1 and TRBJ1-5, with 9 nucleotides matching TRBD1. The J segment lost 1 base and the V segment lost 4 bases, leaving 2 bases of the junction unmatched. In germline, CDR1 is MNHNS, CDR2 SASEGT. The CDR3 extends over 15 amino acids. The CDR3 DNA reads TGTGCCAGCAGTGCGACAGGGGGAAGCAATCAGCCCCAGCATTTT. This gives the protein CASSATGGSNQPQHF.

The chain carries TRBV7-6 and TRBJ1-6; D remains unclear. Looked up from germline, CDR1 is SGHVS and CDR2 is FNYEAQ. This CDR3 is built from 18 residues. Trimming cost V 1 base and J 0 bases, with 13 bases left between them. The CDR3 loop reads CASSLGARGSSYNSPLHF. CDR3 sequence (DNA): TGTGCCAGCAGCTTAGGTGCCCGAGGGAGCTCCTATAATTCACCCCTCCACTTT.

On this clone: The same CDR3 also results from other DNA sequences found in this sample. The chain joins TRBV7-9 to TRBJ2-3, with D uncertain. Germline V CDR1 and CDR2: SEHNR, FQNEAQ (reference sequence). This CDR3 contains 14 residues. The germline V and J ends were trimmed by 5 bases and 0 bases, with 9 bases remaining between them. CDR3 bases: TGTGCCAGCAGCCCATCCTTTAGCACAGATACGCAGTATTTT. This codes for CASSPSFSTDTQYF.

The chain joins TRBV6-1 to TRBJ1-4; a weak D match, TRBD1 (5 bases). This CDR3 has 13 amino acids. Germline CDR1 MNHNS, CDR2 SASEGT. Trimming removed 4 bases at V and 4 bases at J, with 7 bases between. The CDR3 DNA reads as TGTGCCAGCAGTGGCGGGGGTAATGAAAAACTGTTTTTT. Residues: CASSGGGNEKLFF.

V gene TRBV28 combines with J gene TRBJ2-7; 7 bases are shared with TRBD1. Germline V gene data show CDR1 as MDHEN and CDR2 as SYDVKM. The CDR3 runs 15 residues. Trimming at V came to 5 bases and at J to 5 bases, leaving 12 bases not matched to a gene. CDR3 in amino acids: CASSDLGTVLNEQYF. The CDR3 DNA follows: TGTGCCAGCAGTGACCTTGGGACAGTCTTGAACGAGCAGTACTTC.

The chain carries TRBV7-3 and TRBJ2-5; a possible D gene is TRBD1 (6 bases). The CDR3 is 14 residues long. Germline V gives CDR1 SGHTA, CDR2 FQGTGA. V was trimmed by 10 bases and J by 7 bases, leaving 22 bases between them. CDR3 amino acids: CAIESHRVEGTQYF. The CDR3 coding sequence is TGTGCCATCGAGAGCCACAGGGTAGAGGGGACCCAGTACTTC.

Here the CDR3 DNA reads TGTGCCAGCAGTTTAACAGGGCCGGGGGAGCAGTACTTC. It is translated as CASSLTGPGEQYF. The rearrangement links TRBV11-2 to TRBJ2-7, with TRBD1 as a possible D gene (6 bases). This CDR3 is 13 amino acids long. V was trimmed by 6 bases and J by 7 bases, leaving 16 bases between them. Germline values: CDR1 SGHAT, CDR2 FQNNGV.

As for this clone: This same CDR3 is encoded by further DNA sequences in the sample. J is TRBJ2-3 and V is TRBV5-1, with unresolved D. Germline V gives CDR1 SGHRS, CDR2 YFSETQ. The CDR3 consists of 12 residues. Deletions cut 2 bases from V and 4 bases from J, with 5 bases between. CDR3 loop: CASSLPSDTQYF. The CDR3 nucleotides are TGCGCCAGCAGCTTACCTTCAGATACGCAGTATTTT.

The CDR3 is CASSSGGGQPQHF. In nucleotides, the CDR3 is TGTGCCAGCAGCTCAGGGGGAGGCCAGCCCCAGCATTTT. The gene calls are TRBV7-2 and TRBJ1-5; 7 nucleotides line up with TRBD1. Germline-derived CDR1 and CDR2 are SGHTA and FQGNSA. The CDR3 extends over 13 amino acids. V lost 4 bases and J lost 7; bases outside the gene matches: 4.

The chain carries TRBV18 and TRBJ2-3; 7 nucleotides line up with TRBD2. Trimming removed 4 bases from V and 0 bases from J; junction bases left unmatched: 4. The CDR3 is 15 residues long. Germline V CDR1 and CDR2: KGHSH, LQKENI. The CDR3 coding sequence is TGTGCCAGCTCACTACCGGGGGGTAGCACAGATACGCAGTATTTT. Its translation is CASSLPGGSTDTQYF.

The V call is TRBV6-1, the J call TRBJ2-2; D uncertain. The CDR3 consists of 15 residues. CDR1 is MNHNS and CDR2 is SASEGT in the germline V gene. The V gene lost 1 base and the J gene lost 2 bases, with 8 bases spanning the gap. The DNA for the CDR3 is TGTGCCAGCAGTGAAGAGGCGGCAAACACCGGGGAGCTGTTTTTT. Its translation: CASSEEAANTGELFF.

J is TRBJ2-3 and V is TRBV28; D remains unclear. The length of the CDR3 is 16 residues. Trimming left V 1 base short and J 0 bases short, with 11 bases between. The V gene's germline CDR1 is MDHEN and CDR2 SYDVKM. For the CDR3, the DNA is TGTGCCAGCAGTTTATTCCGGCAGGCTAGCACAGATACGCAGTATTTT. Translating gives CASSLFRQASTDTQYF. The variable domain in full, with the rest retrieved from reference TRBV28 and TRBJ2-3, is DVKVTQSSRYLVKRTGEKVFLECVQDMDHENMFWYRQDPGLGLRLIYFSYDVKMKEKGDIPEGYSVSREKKERFSLILESASTNQTSMYLCASSLFRQASTDTQYFGPGTRLTVL.

This clone was counted a few times. Other DNA sequences from this sample encode an identical CDR3 as well. This chain connects TRBV6-1 to TRBJ2-5; D gene unclear. Germline CDR1 reads MNHNS; CDR2 reads SASEGT. The CDR3 extends over 12 amino acids. V dropped 2 bases and J dropped 4 bases, with 5 bases sitting between them. CDR3 nucleotide sequence: TGTGCCAGCAGTGAACAAGTAGAGACCCAGTACTTC. It specifies CASSEQVETQYF.

The gene calls are TRBV30 and TRBJ2-1, with TRBD2 matching 8 bases. Losses at the gene ends were 3 bases for V and 12 bases for J; bases not matched to a gene: 7. Germline CDR1 GTSNPN, CDR2 SVGIG (reference sequence). The CDR3 totals 12 residues. CDR3 DNA sequence: TGTGCCTGGAGGGGACTAGTCGATTTGCAGTTCTTC. It encodes CAWRGLVDLQFF.

V and J are TRBV18 and TRBJ2-7; the D call may be TRBD1 or TRBD2 (5 bases each). Germline V gene lookup returns CDR1 KGHSH and CDR2 LQKENI. With 3 bases removed from V and 3 bases from J, the gap between germline ends came to 9 bases. This CDR3 contains 13 residues. CDR3 in amino acids: CASSPGTHYEQYF. In DNA, the CDR3 is TGTGCCAGCTCACCGGGGACCCACTACGAGCAGTACTTC.

This chain uses TRBV6-1 with TRBJ1-2; 11 bases are shared with TRBD1. V gave up 6 bases and J gave up 4 bases; unmatched junction bases: 4. The germline V gene has CDR1 MNHNS and CDR2 SASEGT. This CDR3 contains 14 residues. The CDR3 DNA is TGTGCCAGCAGGGCGGACAGGGGGCTCTATGGCTACACCTTC. This codes for CASRADRGLYGYTF.

Details on this clone: Germline is not matched at one junction end, which may reflect a read error. The chain carries TRBV7-7 and TRBJ2-1; D not resolved. Germline lookup yields CDR1 SSHAT and CDR2 FNYEAQ (reference sequence). The CDR3 runs 15 residues. DNA for the CDR3: TGTGCTAGCAGAACTCCCGACCGGAAAGGGAATGAGCAGTTCTTC. Translating gives CASRTPDRKGNEQFF.

This chain joins TRBV9 and TRBJ2-7; TRBD2 is a possible D gene (6 bases). The CDR3 covers 13 residues. V lost 4 bases and J 1 base, leaving 9 bases between the germline ends. CDR1 is SGDLS, CDR2 YYNGEE, per germline. The CDR3 DNA sequence: TGTGCCAGCAGCCGGGACTTATCCTACGAGCAGTACTTC. Translating it yields CASSRDLSYEQYF. The full variable domain, completed using reference TRBV9 and TRBJ2-7, is DSGVTQTPKHLITATGQRVTLRCSPRSGDLSVYWYQQSLDQGLQFLIQYYNGEERAKGNILERFSAQQFPDLHSELNLSSLELGDSALYFCASSRDLSYEQYFGPGTRLTVT.

Points on this clone: This sample includes further DNA sequences coding for the same CDR3. This chain joins TRBV5-1 and TRBJ1-5; D is uncertain. This CDR3 is 14 amino acids long. Trimming took off 2 bases at V and 3 bases at J, with 9 bases between the two ends. The germline CDR1 and CDR2 sequences are SGHRS and YFSETQ. The CDR3 sequence: CASSLDRSNQPQHF. DNA of the CDR3: TGCGCCAGCAGCTTAGACCGATCCAATCAGCCCCAGCATTTT.

The DNA for the CDR3 is TGCAGCGTTGTCACGGATTTCTACAATGAGCAGTTCTTC. Translating it yields CSVVTDFYNEQFF. The rearrangement joins TRBV29-1 to TRBJ2-1, with D unresolved. The V gene lost 4 bases and the J gene lost 3 bases, with 10 bases spanning the gap. Germline V gene lookup returns CDR1 SQVTM and CDR2 ANQGSEA. CDR3 length: 13 residues.